In its sample, the clone carrying this TCR beta chain was seen a few times. Germline trimming cut 4 bases from V and 6 bases from J; bases unmatched to any gene: 1. In germline, CDR1 is LNHDA, CDR2 SQIVND (reference sequence). CDR3 length equals 13 residues. In the PCR, 60 Vbeta and 13 Jbeta primers were used. Libraries were prepared by immunoSEQ multiplex PCR; TCRdb keeps only in-frame clonotypes and omits some of them. The table has about 120,000 clones, 75% to 90% seen once. The data derive from a study of cytomegalovirus exposure and HLA in healthy donors. The sample consisted of PBMCs. J is TRBJ1-4 and V is TRBV19; 8 bases map to TRBD1. This clonotype was sampled from a female donor in good health and CMV-seropositive. The CDR3 DNA follows: TGTGCCAGTAGTAACAGGGGGTATGAAAAACTGTTTTTT. It is translated as CASSNRGYEKLFF.